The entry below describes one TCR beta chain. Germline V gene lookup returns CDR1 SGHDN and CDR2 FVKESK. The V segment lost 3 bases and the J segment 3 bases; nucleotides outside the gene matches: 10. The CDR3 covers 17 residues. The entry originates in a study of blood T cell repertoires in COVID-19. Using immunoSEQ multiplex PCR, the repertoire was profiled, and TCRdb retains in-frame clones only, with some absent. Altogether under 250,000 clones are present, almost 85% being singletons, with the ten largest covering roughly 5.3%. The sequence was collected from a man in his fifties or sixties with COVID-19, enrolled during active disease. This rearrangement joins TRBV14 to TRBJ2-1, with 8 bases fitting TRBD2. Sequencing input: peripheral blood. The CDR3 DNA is TGTGCCAGCAGCCAGAAGAAGCAGCGGGGGAACTACAATGAGCAGTTCTTC. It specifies CASSQKKQRGNYNEQFF.